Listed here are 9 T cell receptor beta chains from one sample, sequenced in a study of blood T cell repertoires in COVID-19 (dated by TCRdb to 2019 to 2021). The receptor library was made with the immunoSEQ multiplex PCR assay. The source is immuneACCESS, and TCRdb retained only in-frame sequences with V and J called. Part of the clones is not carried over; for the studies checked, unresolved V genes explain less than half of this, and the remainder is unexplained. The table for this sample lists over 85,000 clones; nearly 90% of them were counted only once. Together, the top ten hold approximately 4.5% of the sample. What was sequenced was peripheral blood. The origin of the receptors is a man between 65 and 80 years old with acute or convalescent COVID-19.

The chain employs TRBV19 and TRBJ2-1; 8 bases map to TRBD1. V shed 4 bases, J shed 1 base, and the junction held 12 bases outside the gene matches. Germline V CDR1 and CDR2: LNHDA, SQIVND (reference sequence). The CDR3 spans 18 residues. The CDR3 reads CASSNRGTGSKSYNEQFF. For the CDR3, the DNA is TGTGCCAGTAGTAACCGAGGGACAGGCAGTAAATCCTACAATGAGCAGTTCTTC.

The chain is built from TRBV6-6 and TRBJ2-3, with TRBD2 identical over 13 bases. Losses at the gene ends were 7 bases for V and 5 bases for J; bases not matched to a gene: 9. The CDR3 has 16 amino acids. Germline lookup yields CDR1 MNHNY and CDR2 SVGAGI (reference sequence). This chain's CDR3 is CASNKRLAGGQDTQYF. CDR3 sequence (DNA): TGTGCCAGCAATAAAAGACTAGCGGGGGGCCAAGATACGCAGTATTTT.

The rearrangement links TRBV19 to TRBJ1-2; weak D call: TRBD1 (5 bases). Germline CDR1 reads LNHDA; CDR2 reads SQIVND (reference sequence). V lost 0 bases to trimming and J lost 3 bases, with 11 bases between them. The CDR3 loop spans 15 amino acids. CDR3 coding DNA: TGTGCCAGTAGTATAGAGCGGGACGGGGACTATGGCTACACCTTC. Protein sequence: CASSIERDGDYGYTF.

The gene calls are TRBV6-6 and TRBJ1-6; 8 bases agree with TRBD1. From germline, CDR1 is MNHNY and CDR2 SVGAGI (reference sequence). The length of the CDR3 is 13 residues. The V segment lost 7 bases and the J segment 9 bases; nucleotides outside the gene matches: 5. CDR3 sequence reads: CASTGTGSSPLHF. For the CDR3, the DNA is TGTGCCAGCACCGGGACAGGAAGTTCACCCCTCCACTTT.

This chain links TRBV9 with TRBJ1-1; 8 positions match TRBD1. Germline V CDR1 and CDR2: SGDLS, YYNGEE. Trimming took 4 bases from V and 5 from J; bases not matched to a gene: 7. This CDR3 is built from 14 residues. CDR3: CASSFGTGGTEAFF. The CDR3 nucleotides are TGTGCCAGCAGCTTTGGGACAGGTGGGACTGAAGCTTTCTTT.

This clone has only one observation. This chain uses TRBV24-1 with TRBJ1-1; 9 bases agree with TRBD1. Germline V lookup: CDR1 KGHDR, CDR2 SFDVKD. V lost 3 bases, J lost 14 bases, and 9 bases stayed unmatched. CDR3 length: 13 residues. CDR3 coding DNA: TGTGCCACCAGTGATCATACCGGGACAGGGTCCTTCTTT. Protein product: CATSDHTGTGSFF.

As DNA, the CDR3 is TGTGCCAGTAGTACCGCCGGGACAGGGCGCTCCTACGAGCAGTACTTC. The encoded protein is CASSTAGTGRSYEQYF. The chain carries TRBV19 and TRBJ2-7; 9 bases align to TRBD1. The CDR3 extends over 16 amino acids. V was pared by 4 bases and J by 0 bases, with 7 bases of the junction left unmatched. CDR1 is LNHDA and CDR2 is SQIVND in the germline V gene (reference sequence).

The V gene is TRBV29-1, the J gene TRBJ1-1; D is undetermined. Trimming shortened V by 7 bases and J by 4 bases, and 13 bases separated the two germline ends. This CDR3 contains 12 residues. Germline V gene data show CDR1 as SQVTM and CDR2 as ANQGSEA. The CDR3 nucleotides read TGCAGCGCCGGGCGACGGGGCACTGAAGCTTTCTTT. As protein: CSAGRRGTEAFF.

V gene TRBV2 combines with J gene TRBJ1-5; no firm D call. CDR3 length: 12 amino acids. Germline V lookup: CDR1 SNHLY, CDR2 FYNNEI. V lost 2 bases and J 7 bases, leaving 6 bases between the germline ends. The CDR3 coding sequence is TGTGCCAGCAGTGAAAATGGCCAGCCCCAGCATTTT. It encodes CASSENGQPQHF.